This T cell receptor (beta chain) was captured by sequencing in a study of cytomegalovirus exposure and HLA in healthy donors. Study results and caveats: For most TCR sequences rarity was the rule, although some public TCRs occurred in many donors.

In the case of this clone: Antigen: not known.

The CDR3 covers 15 residues. V dropped 4 bases and J dropped 3; count of bases not matched to a gene: 7. The germline V gene has CDR1 LGHNA and CDR2 YSLEER. Use of 60 Vbeta and 13 Jbeta primers characterized the PCR. This table comes from immunoSEQ multiplex PCR, and its TCRdb copy is limited to in-frame clones, with some not included. Counted here are around 150,000 clones, approximately 76% occurring once; the ten biggest clones make up roughly 1.9%. Sequences were obtained from PBMCs. This receptor was obtained from a middle-aged man in good health and CMV-seronegative. The V and J genes are TRBV4-3 and TRBJ2-7; 9 bases agree with TRBD1. The CDR3 here is CASSPGQGSGYEQYF. The CDR3 DNA is TGCGCCAGCAGCCCCGGACAGGGGTCAGGCTACGAGCAGTACTTC.